Presented here are 3 T cell receptor beta chains from one specimen sequenced in a study of PD-1 blockade in classical Hodgkin lymphoma. Relapses following autologous stem cell transplantation were seen in all patients, with brentuximab vedotin exposure varying. Profiling relied on immunoSEQ multiplex PCR, and the TCRdb table lists in-frame clones only, not all of them. The sample yields just over 60,000 clones, about 91% seen once. The sample was peripheral blood mononuclear cells (PBMCs), taken at baseline. These TCRs come from a human donor with classical Hodgkin lymphoma.

The rearrangement uses TRBV18 and TRBJ2-1, with D perhaps given as TRBD1 or TRBD2 (5 bases each). The V and J ends lost 8 bases and 9 bases respectively, with 14 bases between them. The CDR3 runs to 12 residues. Germline assignment: CDR1 KGHSH and CDR2 LQKENI. The CDR3 DNA sequence: TGTGCCAGCCCCGCCGGGGCGGGTGAGCAGTTCTTC. The encoded protein is CASPAGAGEQFF.

The rearrangement joins TRBV29-1 to TRBJ1-2, with D perhaps TRBD1 (5 bases). Germline V gene sequence: CDR1 SQVTM, CDR2 ANQGSEA. The CDR3 consists of 14 residues. Trimming removed 7 bases at V and 3 bases at J, with 18 bases between. CDR3 bases: TGCAGCGCTCGCCTTCTGGGGGGGTACTATGGCTACACCTTC. Translating it yields CSARLLGGYYGYTF.

The chain joins TRBV7-9 to TRBJ1-4; 9 bases agree with TRBD1. The CDR3 is 14 residues long. Germline values: CDR1 SEHNR, CDR2 FQNEAQ (reference sequence). The trim removed 4 bases at V and 6 bases at J, leaving 3 bases unmatched. CDR3 nucleotides: TGTGCCAGCAGCTGGGACAGGGAGTATGAAAAACTGTTTTTT. Translating it yields CASSWDREYEKLFF.